This T cell receptor beta chain was identified in a study of blood T cell repertoires in COVID-19. In the study's own analysis: Nucleated cell counts were estimated from reference gene primer amplification. The assay was immunoSEQ multiplex PCR, and TCRdb's table has in-frame clones only and misses some. The V and J calls and the clone size are those of that table, but D and trimming were determined from the DNA. This table has about 130,000 clones, roughly three quarters appearing once. The CDR3 covers 13 residues. J gave up 3 bases and V 6 bases, and 5 bases lay outside the gene matches. Germline V lookup: CDR1 SGHDT, CDR2 YYEEEE.

The TCR originated in a woman in her seventies with acute or convalescent COVID-19. The V and J genes are TRBV5-6 and TRBJ1-1, with 7 bases identical to TRBD1. Sequenced sample: peripheral blood. The CDR3 DNA reads TGTGCCAGCACCCTCGACAGGGACACTGAAGCTTTCTTT. Protein product: CASTLDRDTEAFF. Together with reference TRBV5-6 and TRBJ1-1, the CDR3 gives the full variable domain: DAGVTQSPTHLIKTRGQQVTLRCSPKSGHDTVSWYQQALGQGPQFIFQYYEEEERQRGNFPDRFSGHQFPNYSSELNVNALLLGDSALYLCASTLDRDTEAFFGQGTRLTVV.